This is a list of T cell receptor beta chains from one sample in a study of PD-L1 blockade in urothelial cancer. Profiling relied on immunoSEQ multiplex PCR, and the TCRdb table lists in-frame clones only, not all of them. The profile shows approximately 70,000 clones, roughly 89% of them singletons. The specimen comprised PBMCs, sampled around atezolizumab (anti-PD-L1) treatment. These receptors all come from a man between 60 and 75 years old with urothelial cancer. CDR3s include the opening cysteine and the closing phenylalanine or tryptophan. A D gene is named only where the DNA matches it firmly. The size of a clone is reported for some rows only, either as once, few or many, or as a class for expanded clones.

TGCGCCAGCAGCCTAGGGACTAGCGGGAACACAGATACGCAGTATTTT	CASSLGTSGNTDTQYF	TRBV5-1	TRBJ2-3	.	TRBD2
TGTGCCAGCAGCGCCGTTGGCGGCTCCTACAATGAGCAGTTCTTC	CASSAVGGSYNEQFF	TRBV9	TRBJ2-1	.	.
TGCGCCAGCAGCGGGGGACAGGTGAACACTGAAGCTTTCTTT	CASSGGQVNTEAFF	TRBV5-1	TRBJ1-1	.	TRBD1
TGTGCCAGCTCGTCTACTTACAGTATTACTGAAGCTTTCTTT	CASSSTYSITEAFF	TRBV18	TRBJ1-1	.	.
TGTGCCAGCAGTGAGGGGTGGGGTTGGGAGCACACTGAAGCTTTCTTT	CASSEGWGWEHTEAFF	TRBV6-1	TRBJ1-1	.	.
TGTGCCATCAGACGACAGGGGGCGGGCACTGAAGCTTTCTTT	CAIRRQGAGTEAFF	TRBV10-3	TRBJ1-1	.	TRBD1
TGCGCCAGCAGCGCCGGGACATACTATGGCTACACCTTC	CASSAGTYYGYTF	TRBV10-2	TRBJ1-2	.	.
TGTGCCAGCAGCCCGGGACAGGGTCCAACCTACGAGCAGTACTTC	CASSPGQGPTYEQYF	TRBV11-2	TRBJ2-7	.	TRBD1
TGTGCCAGTAGTATCAGGGTTTATAGCAATCAGCCCCAGCATTTT	CASSIRVYSNQPQHF	TRBV19	TRBJ1-5	.	.
TGTGCCTGTACAGGCTTTATGAGCCAGCCCCAGCATTTT	CACTGFMSQPQHF	TRBV28	TRBJ1-5	.	.
TGTGCCAGCAGTTACGGAAGGACAATGAACACTGAAGCTTTCTTT	CASSYGRTMNTEAFF	TRBV6-5	TRBJ1-1	.	.
TGTGCCAGCAGTGATACAGGGACGAGGGGTGAAGCTTTCTTT	CASSDTGTRGEAFF	TRBV6-5	TRBJ1-1	.	.
TGTGCCAGCAGCTTGGGAGACAGGGGGCGGACTGAAGCTTTCTTT	CASSLGDRGRTEAFF	TRBV5-4	TRBJ1-1	.	TRBD1
TGTGCTAGTGGTTTAGATCATCTCCGGGACACCTTC	CASGLDHLRDTF	TRBV12-5	TRBJ1-2	few	.